This T cell receptor beta chain was captured in a study of T cells in Graves' hyperthyroidism and ophthalmopathy. CDR1 and CDR2 from the germline V gene are MNHEY and SVGAGI. The CDR3 sequence is 17 residues long. V lost 0 bases and J lost 3, with 18 bases in between. The TCR beta CDR3 regions underwent amplification using RNA transcripts as the source. HTBI primers were the set used in a first-round RT-PCR of the TCR CDR3. TCRdb re-derived calls from the multiplex PCR reads in MiXCR, one entry per CDR3 protein. The sample includes around 400,000 distinct CDR3 sequences, around 14% seen only once; the top ten take less than 10%. Ten or more counts support this clonotype.

The chain joins TRBV6-5 to TRBJ2-7, with D possibly matching TRBD1 (6 bases). The specimen was blood. The source of this sequence is a woman aged 18-29 years with Graves' hyperthyroidism. CDR3 protein: CASSYSPQGFGGYEQYF. In DNA form, the CDR3 reads TGTGCCAGCAGTTACTCACCTCAGGGGTTTGGGGGCTACGAGCAGTACTTC.